The source of this T cell receptor (beta chain) is a study of blood T cell repertoires in COVID-19. Study overall: Acute and convalescent COVID-19 specimens originated in the United States, Italy and Spain. Nucleic acid was either cDNA or gDNA, and it came from T cells, B-cell-depleted T cells, or PBMCs.

Methods used by the authors: Nucleated cell counts were estimated from reference gene primer amplification. Sequencing used immunoSEQ multiplex PCR; TCRdb keeps in-frame clones, though not all of them. V, J and clone size are taken as reported in that table, and D and trimming were inferred from the DNA itself. The sample has roughly 300,000 clones, around 84% seen once. CDR3 size: 14 residues. The germline V and J ends were trimmed by 5 bases and 5 bases, with 15 bases remaining between them. Germline CDR1 and CDR2: KGHSH and LQKENI. The J gene is TRBJ1-1, the V gene TRBV18, with D unclear. Sequencing input: peripheral blood. This TCR was recovered from a human donor with COVID-19, enrolled during active disease. The donor label of this sample is uncertain. This CDR3 reads CASSTDPIETEAFF. For the CDR3, the DNA is TGTGCCAGCTCAACTGATCCAATTGAGACTGAAGCTTTCTTT. The full variable domain, in which reference TRBV18 and TRBJ1-1 provide the parts outside the CDR3, is NAGVMQNPRHLVRRRGQEARLRCSPMKGHSHVYWYRQLPEEGLKFMVYLQKENIIDESGMPKERFSAEFPKEGPSILRIQQVVRGDSAAYFCASSTDPIETEAFFGQGTRLTVV.